The 14 T cell receptor beta chains given below trace back to one sample, sequenced in a study of cytomegalovirus exposure and HLA in healthy donors. Primers: 60 Vbeta forward and 13 Jbeta reverse. TCRdb's table, derived via immunoSEQ multiplex PCR, lists solely in-frame clones and lacks some. The sample contains 160,000 or so clones, 77% of which appear only once. Sequencing was done on a sample of PBMCs. Receptors originate from a man between 50 and 59 years old in good health and CMV-seropositive.

The genes are TRBV5-5 and TRBJ1-2; the D gene is possibly TRBD1 (5 bases). The CDR3 covers 16 residues. Germline V CDR1 and CDR2: SGHKS, YYEKEE (reference sequence). The V end was cut by 3 bases, the J end by 2 bases, with 17 bases between. The CDR3 nucleotides are TGTGCCAGCAGCTCACTGGGGCAGGGTCTAAACTATGGCTACACCTTC. This sequence encodes CASSSLGQGLNYGYTF.

V is TRBV14 and J is TRBJ2-7, with TRBD2 matching 14 bases. CDR3 length: 16 amino acids. Germline lookup yields CDR1 SGHDN and CDR2 FVKESK. Trimming took 4 bases from V and 4 from J; bases not matched to a gene: 6. The DNA of the CDR3 is TGTGCCAGCAGCCGTATCGGGACTAGCGGGGGTTACGAGCAGTACTTC. This codes for CASSRIGTSGGYEQYF.

The chain links TRBV4-1 to TRBJ2-3, with 8 positions matching TRBD2. CDR3 length equals 17 residues. The germline CDR1 and CDR2 sequences are MGHRA and YSYEKL. V shed 8 bases, J shed 0 bases, and the junction held 13 bases outside the gene matches. CDR3 amino acids: CASGGGLGTMSTDTQYF. As DNA, the CDR3 is TGCGCCAGCGGCGGGGGGTTGGGGACTATGAGCACAGATACGCAGTATTTT.

A single count supports this clone. The chain couples TRBV28 to TRBJ1-5; 12 nucleotides line up with TRBD1. The germline CDR1 and CDR2 sequences are MDHEN and SYDVKM. J gave up 4 bases and V 6 bases, and 19 bases lay outside the gene matches. The CDR3 spans 20 residues. CDR3 sequence: CASSQLPGTGGSLSNQPQHF. DNA for the CDR3: TGTGCCAGCAGCCAACTTCCCGGGACAGGGGGCAGTCTTTCGAATCAGCCCCAGCATTTT.

This rearrangement joins TRBV11-2 to TRBJ1-6, with D possibly being TRBD1 (6 bases). The CDR3 runs 16 residues. V lost 2 bases, J lost 4 bases, and 12 bases lay in between. Germline CDR1 reads SGHAT; CDR2 reads FQNNGV. The CDR3 nucleotides are TGTGCCAGCAGCTTATCGGGGGGCTTTTATAATTCACCCCTCCACTTT. Its translation is CASSLSGGFYNSPLHF.

The J gene is TRBJ2-5, the V gene TRBV5-1, with D unresolved. The germline V gene has CDR1 SGHRS and CDR2 YFSETQ. V shed 0 bases and J shed 5 bases, with 11 bases lying between them. The CDR3 extends over 14 amino acids. CDR3 residues: CASSLGRNGETQYF. The CDR3 DNA sequence: TGCGCCAGCAGCTTGGGACGGAACGGGGAGACCCAGTACTTC.

The chain is built from TRBV5-5 and TRBJ2-6; 8 nucleotides agree with TRBD1. Germline assignment: CDR1 SGHKS and CDR2 YYEKEE (reference sequence). This CDR3 is built from 19 residues. J was trimmed by 0 bases and V by 4 bases; bases with no gene match: 12. The CDR3 coding sequence is TGTGCCAGCAGCCTTATTCCGGGACAGGTGATCTCTGGGGCCAACGTCCTGACTTTC. As protein: CASSLIPGQVISGANVLTF.

This chain joins TRBV9 and TRBJ2-1; TRBD2 agrees at 11 bases. The CDR3 loop spans 15 amino acids. The J segment lost 7 bases and the V segment lost 3 bases, leaving 6 bases of the junction unmatched. Looked up from germline, CDR1 is SGDLS and CDR2 is YYNGEE. DNA for the CDR3: TGTGCCAGCAGCGCCCCTAGCGGGGGGAGGAATGAGCAGTTCTTC. Encoded protein: CASSAPSGGRNEQFF.

The chain recombines TRBV6-1 with TRBJ1-3; D is perhaps TRBD1 (5 bases). From germline, CDR1 is MNHNS and CDR2 SASEGT. The CDR3 extends over 16 amino acids. V was pared by 1 base and J by 3 bases, with 13 bases between. As DNA, the CDR3 is TGTGCCAGCAGTGAAGGGGTGGGGCTTCGTGGAAACACCATATATTTT. Translated: CASSEGVGLRGNTIYF.

V usage is TRBV6-5 and J usage is TRBJ1-3; weak D call: TRBD1 (5 bases). Trimming cost V 6 bases and J 1 base, with 10 bases left between them. CDR1 is MNHEY and CDR2 is SVGAGI in the germline V gene. The CDR3 is 14 amino acids. DNA for the CDR3: TGTGCCAGCAGGTCACAGGTATCTGGAAACACCATATATTTT. Translation gives CASRSQVSGNTIYF.

DNA of the CDR3: TGCGCCAGCAGTGGAGGACCGGGACAGGGGAGCACAGATACGCAGTATTTT. Protein sequence: CASSGGPGQGSTDTQYF. The chain carries TRBV10-1 and TRBJ2-3; 10 nucleotides agree with TRBD1. The junction had 7 bases not matched to a gene; V was cut back by 4 bases and J by 0 bases. CDR1 WNHNN and CDR2 SYGVQD come from the germline V gene (reference sequence). There are 17 residues in the CDR3.

The CDR3 DNA follows: TGTGCCAGCTTCCCCAACAGGGTTTCTTCAGATACGCAGTATTTT. Protein sequence: CASFPNRVSSDTQYF. The chain is built from TRBV7-2 and TRBJ2-3, with D maybe TRBD1 (6 bases). The CDR3 has 15 amino acids. CDR1 SGHTA and CDR2 FQGNSA come from the germline V gene. Trimming removed 8 bases at V and 4 bases at J, with 19 bases between.

The chain has TRBV4-1 and TRBJ1-4; 7 positions agree with TRBD1. There are 14 residues in the CDR3. V dropped 0 bases and J dropped 14; count of bases not matched to a gene: 9. Looked up from germline, CDR1 is MGHRA and CDR2 is YSYEKL. Here the CDR3 DNA reads TGCGCCAGCAGCCAAGACTCAGGGGGTTTAGGGCTGTTTTTT. Translated, it gives CASSQDSGGLGLFF.

The rearrangement uses TRBV16 and TRBJ2-7; the match to TRBD2 covers 10 bases. The trim removed 4 bases at V and 0 bases at J, leaving 12 bases unmatched. CDR1 is KGHSY and CDR2 is FQNENV in the germline V gene. CDR3 size: 18 residues. The CDR3 is CASSPIITGTSDSYEQYF. CDR3 DNA sequence: TGTGCCAGCAGCCCGATAATTACCGGGACTAGCGACTCCTACGAGCAGTACTTC.